The following is a T cell receptor (beta chain) sequence with its context. The assay was carried out at the deep level. Sorted-subset replicate PCRs used about 0.2 ug of genomic DNA. This amount corresponded to about 30,000 T cell genomes. Sequencing was performed with immunoSEQ multiplex PCR; in TCRdb, only in-frame clones are kept and a portion is missing. The sample gives about 1 million clones, roughly 74% of which show up once; under 0.6% is in the top ten. The sample comes from a study of shared clonotypes between healthy human individuals. The overall study: Two female and a few male donors aged 18 to 49 were enrolled.

The CDR3 runs to 15 residues. The germline V gene has CDR1 SNHLY and CDR2 FYNNEI. Trimming took off 5 bases at V and 1 base at J, with 14 bases between the two ends. Sequencing was performed on memory CD4+ T cells from PBMCs. Subset defined: CD45RA-negative fraction. The source of this sequence is a young man in good health. Some clones in this sample may be carry-over from other donors' samples. This chain joins TRBV2 and TRBJ2-5; D might be TRBD1 or TRBD2, each matching 6 bases. CDR3 coding DNA: TGTGCCAGCAGTACCCGGGGGCAGGTCCAAGAGACCCAGTACTTC. Translated, it gives CASSTRGQVQETQYF.